The clone carrying this TCR beta chain was detected once. These data come from a study of blood T cell repertoires in COVID-19. Study-level background: Spain, Italy and the United States supplied samples that represented acute and convalescent COVID-19.

This CDR3 is built from 17 residues. CDR1 and CDR2 (germline): SGHTA, FQGNSA. J lost 1 base, V lost 4 bases, and 6 bases had no gene match. In the authors' methods: Amplified reference gene primers provided the basis for estimating nucleated cell counts. Using immunoSEQ multiplex PCR, the repertoire was profiled, and TCRdb retains in-frame clones only, with some absent. V and J calls and clone size are given by that table; D and trimming were obtained from the DNA. The sample has 150,000 or so clones; 82% are singletons. Sequencing was performed on peripheral blood. The clonotype comes from a woman aged 70-85 years with acute or convalescent COVID-19. The chain links TRBV7-2 to TRBJ2-3; 12 bases fit TRBD2. CDR3 sequence: CASSSVGLAGRTDTQYF. Written as DNA, the CDR3 is TGTGCCAGCAGCTCCGTCGGACTAGCGGGGCGCACAGATACGCAGTATTTT. Supplemented by reference TRBV7-2 and TRBJ2-3, the full variable domain reads GAGVSQSPSNKVTEKGKDVELRCDPISGHTALYWYRQSLGQGLEFLIYFQGNSAPDKSGLPSDRFSAERTGGSVSTLTIQRTQQEDSAVYLCASSSVGLAGRTDTQYFGPGTRLTVL.